The sample holds many counts of the clone carrying this T cell receptor beta chain. Its antigen is unidentified. Roughly 10 milliliters of peripheral blood were drawn from each donor. These data originate in a study of blood T cells in healthy people across ages. CDR3 length: 15 amino acids. The germline gives CDR1 LGHDT, CDR2 YNNKEL (reference sequence). Germline trimming cut 5 bases from V and 5 bases from J; bases unmatched to any gene: 8. For the second PCR, which ran for 7 to 11 cycles, a sample-barcoded 5' primer and a J-beta primer mix were used. Each cDNA molecule was tagged by a template-switch adaptor that had 12 random nucleotides. MiXCR, applied by TCRdb to the 5' RACE reads, yields one record per CDR3 protein. Here the sample spans hundreds of thousands of distinct CDR3 sequences, around 32% being singletons. Study conclusions and caveats: Higher naive T cell percentage went strongly together with higher TCR beta diversity.

The chain carries TRBV3-1 and TRBJ2-5; 10 positions agree with TRBD1. Sequenced sample: blood. This receptor was taken from an elderly woman in good health. For the CDR3, the DNA is TGTGCCAGCAGCGCACGGACAGGGGGTTCCGAGACCCAGTACTTC. Amino acid sequence: CASSARTGGSETQYF.